The present TCR beta chain was sequenced within a study of blood T cell repertoires in COVID-19. Looking at the study overall: Acute and convalescent COVID-19 samples came from the United States, Italy and Spain. Sample material is recorded as cDNA or gDNA derived from T cells, B-cell-depleted T cells, or PBMCs.

Original data processing: Cell counts per sample came from amplifying reference gene primers. Profiled with immunoSEQ multiplex PCR; TCRdb holds only in-frame clones, not every one. The V and J calls and clone size come from that table; D and trimming were worked out from the DNA. The data contain about 120,000 clones, over 75% of them singletons. CDR3 length: 13 residues. Germline lookup yields CDR1 SGHVS and CDR2 FQNEAQ. Trimming cost V 5 bases and J 1 base; bases outside gene matches: 2. This chain connects TRBV7-8 to TRBJ2-7; 7 bases map to TRBD2. Sequencing input: peripheral blood. This receptor was taken from a woman of 80 years or more with active or convalescent COVID-19. DNA for the CDR3: TGTGCCAGCAGCCCTAGCGGTTCCTACGAGCAGTACTTC. The encoded protein is CASSPSGSYEQYF.